This T cell receptor (beta chain) was captured by sequencing in a study of T cells in Graves' hyperthyroidism and ophthalmopathy. Whole-study context: The blood sample was taken at first diagnosis, before treatment began. Study outcomes and limitations: The blood repertoire included most of the expanded thyroid clonotypes above 0.001.

If no ophthalmopathy progression occurred within 18 months, Graves' hyperthyroidism was stable. V lost 6 bases and J lost 3; bases outside the gene matches: 9. Germline V gene lookup returns CDR1 MNHNS and CDR2 SASEGT. CDR3 length: 16 amino acids. This clonotype was seen at least ten times. The antigen remains unidentified. Authors of the study amplified TCR beta CDR3 regions from RNA transcripts. The HTBI primer set drove a first-round RT-PCR of the TCR CDR3. Using its own MiXCR run on the multiplex PCR reads, TCRdb lists one record per CDR3 protein. The data hold hundreds of thousands of distinct CDR3 sequences, with 14% observed a single time.

The receptor was isolated from a woman between 18 and 29 years old with Graves' hyperthyroidism. The chain has TRBV6-1 and TRBJ1-5, with 9 bases identical to TRBD1. The sequenced sample consisted of blood. The DNA of the CDR3 is TGTGCCAGCAGGCCAACAAGGACAGGGGCCAATCAGCCCCAGCATTTT. It specifies CASRPTRTGANQPQHF.